A selection of T cell receptor beta chains follows, all from one sample in a study of blood T cell repertoires in COVID-19. Produced via immunoSEQ multiplex PCR; TCRdb's table is partial and in-frame only. The sample shows under 250,000 clones, roughly 84% of them seen only once. Sequencing was performed on peripheral blood. Every receptor here comes from a middle-aged man with acute or convalescent COVID-19. Both conserved end residues are part of each CDR3. D genes are given only for firm matches. The size of a clone is reported for some rows only, either as once, few or many, or as a class for expanded clones.

TRBJ2-7	TRBD1	13	-	TRBV14	CASSQVGQAEQYF	TGTGCCAGCAGCCAAGTTGGACAGGCCGAGCAGTACTTC
TRBJ2-7	TRBD2	15	few	TRBV27	CASSPGLAGVYEQYF	TGTGCCAGCAGTCCGGGACTAGCGGGAGTCTACGAGCAGTACTTC
TRBJ2-3	-	18	-	TRBV4-1	CASSQLPQGLFSTDTQYF	TGCGCCAGCAGCCAACTCCCGCAGGGGCTGTTTAGCACAGATACGCAGTATTTT
TRBJ1-1	-	11	-	TRBV29-1	CSVEQGTEAFF	TGCAGCGTTGAACAGGGAACTGAAGCTTTCTTT
TRBJ1-2	-	13	-	TRBV27	CASSWGRNYGYTF	TGTGCCAGCAGTTGGGGCAGAAACTATGGCTACACCTTC
TRBJ2-3	-	14	-	TRBV24-1	CATSDIGPTDTQYF	TGTGCCACCAGTGATATTGGGCCTACAGATACGCAGTATTTT
TRBJ2-1	TRBD2	15	-	TRBV9	CASSVELAGGLEQFF	TGTGCCAGCAGCGTAGAACTAGCGGGAGGTCTTGAGCAGTTCTTC
TRBJ1-2	-	13	-	TRBV29-1	CSVEGPDTYGYTF	TGCAGCGTTGAAGGGCCAGACACCTATGGCTACACCTTC
TRBJ1-2	TRBD1	15	-	TRBV2	CASSEAGQGLYGYTF	TGTGCCAGCAGTGAAGCTGGACAGGGCCTCTATGGCTACACCTTC
TRBJ2-3	TRBD2	16	few	TRBV25-1	CASSDPLGLAADTQYF	TGTGCCAGCAGTGACCCTCTGGGACTAGCGGCAGATACGCAGTATTTT
TRBJ1-4	-	15	-	TRBV7-2	CASSGTGTTNEKLFF	TGTGCCAGCAGCGGAACAGGGACAACTAATGAAAAACTGTTTTTT
TRBJ2-3	-	16	once	TRBV14	CASSQDHSRRGDTQYF	TGTGCCAGCAGCCAAGATCACTCGCGGAGGGGAGATACGCAGTATTTT
TRBJ2-2	TRBD2	14	-	TRBV11-2	CASSPSGSAGELFF	TGTGCCAGCAGCCCTAGCGGGAGCGCCGGGGAGCTGTTTTTT
TRBJ1-4	TRBD1	16	-	TRBV19	CASSLDRGSTNEKLFF	TGTGCCAGTAGCCTCGACAGGGGCTCAACTAATGAAAAACTGTTTTTT
TRBJ1-2	TRBD1	13	few	TRBV29-1	CSVEGQGTYGYTF	TGCAGCGTGGAGGGACAGGGCACCTATGGCTACACCTTC
TRBJ2-5	TRBD2	13	-	TRBV9	CASSVGTTETQYF	TGTGCCAGCAGCGTCGGGACTACCGAGACCCAGTACTTC
TRBJ1-2	-	15	-	TRBV21-1	CASSKAQQGPYGYTF	TGTGCCAGCAGCAAAGCCCAGCAGGGGCCTTATGGCTACACCTTC
TRBJ2-1	TRBD2	17	-	TRBV7-9	CASSLSRLAGFYNEQFF	TGTGCCAGCAGCTTATCCCGGCTAGCGGGATTTTACAATGAGCAGTTCTTC